Below, 23 T cell receptor beta chains from the same sample are listed, as sequenced in a study of blood T cell repertoires in COVID-19 (dated by TCRdb to 2018 to 2021). Library creation used the immunoSEQ multiplex PCR assay. TCRdb stores this immuneACCESS table with in-frame sequences only. Part of the clones is absent; in the studies checked, under half of the shortfall reflects unresolved V genes, and no reason is known for the rest. Across this sample there are 40,000 or so clones, with about 85% seen only once. Over 1.5% of the sample comes from the top ten. The sequenced sample consisted of peripheral blood. The receptors here all came from a man aged 55-75 years with COVID-19, enrolled during active disease.

V gene TRBV10-3 combines with J gene TRBJ1-4; the match to TRBD1 covers 11 bases. Trimming at V came to 6 bases and at J to 8 bases, leaving 5 bases not matched to a gene. Germline V gene lookup returns CDR1 ENHRY and CDR2 SYGVKD. The CDR3 has 14 amino acids. Written as DNA, the CDR3 is TGTGCCATCAGGGCGGGACAGGGGGGCGAAAAACTGTTTTTT. This encodes CAIRAGQGGEKLFF.

The chain links TRBV6-5 to TRBJ1-6, with TRBD1 as a possible D gene (5 bases). The CDR3 contains 14 residues. The germline V and J ends were trimmed by 0 bases and 7 bases, with 7 bases remaining between them. The V gene's germline CDR1 is MNHEY and CDR2 SVGAGI. The CDR3 sequence is CASSYSGGNSPLHF. The CDR3 coding sequence is TGTGCCAGCAGTTACTCGGGGGGGAATTCACCCCTCCACTTT.

The chain combines TRBV4-1 with TRBJ1-2; the match to TRBD1 covers 7 bases. The germline V gene encodes CDR1 MGHRA and CDR2 YSYEKL. The ends lost 0 bases at V and 4 bases at J; junction bases unmatched: 5. This CDR3 contains 15 residues. The CDR3 nucleotides read TGCGCCAGCAGCCAAGAAGGGACAGAGGCCTATGGCTACACCTTC. Its protein is CASSQEGTEAYGYTF.

The chain combines TRBV6-5 with TRBJ1-2, with 10 bases that match TRBD1. Germline V gene lookup returns CDR1 MNHEY and CDR2 SVGAGI. CDR3 length: 13 amino acids. Unmatched junction bases numbered 1, after V lost 6 bases and J lost 3 bases. The CDR3 loop is CASRGQGHYGYTF. The CDR3 DNA follows: TGTGCCAGCAGGGGACAGGGGCACTATGGCTACACCTTC.

The V gene is TRBV5-6, the J gene TRBJ1-6, with TRBD1 identical over 8 bases. Germline trimming cut 1 base from V and 9 bases from J; bases unmatched to any gene: 3. Germline CDR1 reads SGHDT; CDR2 reads YYEEEE. This CDR3 comprises 14 residues. CDR3 residues: CASSLQGAFSPLHF. The CDR3 DNA reads as TGTGCCAGCAGCTTGCAGGGGGCATTTTCACCCCTCCACTTT. The full variable domain, completed using reference TRBV5-6 and TRBJ1-6, is DAGVTQSPTHLIKTRGQQVTLRCSPKSGHDTVSWYQQALGQGPQFIFQYYEEEERQRGNFPDRFSGHQFPNYSSELNVNALLLGDSALYLCASSLQGAFSPLHFGNGTRLTVT.

A word on this clone: The sample holds other DNA sequences that translate to the same CDR3. The CDR3, as DNA: TGTGCCAGCTCACCACCGAGTCCCCTAGCCAAAAACATTCAGTACTTC. It codes for CASSPPSPLAKNIQYF. The gene calls are TRBV18 and TRBJ2-4; the D is unclear. Trimming stripped 0 bases from V and 0 bases from J, with 9 bases between. This CDR3 has 16 residues. The germline CDR1 and CDR2 sequences are KGHSH and LQKENI.

The V gene is TRBV9, the J gene TRBJ1-1; no clear D gene. The CDR3 has 14 amino acids. The V end was cut by 0 bases, the J end by 6 bases, with 12 bases between. CDR1 and CDR2 (germline): SGDLS, YYNGEE. CDR3 loop: CASSVDVGVAEAFF. The CDR3 DNA reads as TGTGCCAGCAGCGTAGACGTCGGGGTCGCTGAAGCTTTCTTT.

The chain is built from TRBV12-3 or TRBV12-4 and TRBJ1-1; D remains ambiguous. Trimming left V 3 bases short and J 5 bases short, with 10 bases between. The CDR3 contains 13 residues. DNA for the CDR3: TGTGCCAGCAGTTTGAGGGTGGAAACTGAAGCTTTCTTT. It encodes CASSLRVETEAFF.

This rearrangement joins TRBV3-1 (or the pseudogene TRBV3-2) to TRBJ1-1, with D possibly matching TRBD1 (5 bases). The CDR3 loop spans 12 amino acids. V lost 7 bases, J lost 6 bases, and 12 bases lay in between. Germline loops: CDR1 LGHDT, CDR2 YNNKEL (reference sequence). The CDR3 bases are TGTGCCAGCACCCAGGGAGGGGCTGAAGCTTTCTTT. It encodes CASTQGGAEAFF.

This chain links TRBV18 with TRBJ2-1, with 12 bases aligning to TRBD2. Germline lookup yields CDR1 KGHSH and CDR2 LQKENI. CDR3 length: 15 residues. V lost 6 bases and J lost 3; bases outside the gene matches: 3. For the CDR3, the DNA is TGTGCCAGCTCCCGACTAGCGGGGGACTACAATGAGCAGTTCTTC. This gives the protein CASSRLAGDYNEQFF.

The V call is TRBV5-1, the J call TRBJ2-1; D remains unclear. Germline V gene lookup returns CDR1 SGHRS and CDR2 YFSETQ. The ends were cut back, 3 bases at V and 4 bases at J, with 11 bases in the middle. This CDR3 contains 14 residues. The CDR3 protein is CASSSTTLYNEQFF. The CDR3 region has the DNA TGCGCCAGCAGCTCTACGACACTTTACAATGAGCAGTTCTTC.

This clone was observed once. The chain has TRBV9 and TRBJ1-6; tentative D call: TRBD1 (5 bases). Trimming pared 0 bases from V and 6 bases from J, leaving 10 bases between. Germline V lookup: CDR1 SGDLS, CDR2 YYNGEE. The CDR3 contains 15 residues. CDR3 in DNA: TGTGCCAGCAGCGTAGGGCAGGGAGGTAATTCACCCCTCCACTTT. Protein product: CASSVGQGGNSPLHF.

The rearrangement links TRBV28 to TRBJ2-7, with TRBD2 as a possible D gene (6 bases). This CDR3 has 13 residues. V gave up 6 bases and J gave up 7 bases, with 16 bases separating them. The V gene's germline CDR1 is MDHEN and CDR2 SYDVKM. CDR3 protein: CASRETRVREQYF. The CDR3 DNA is TGTGCCAGCAGGGAGACTAGGGTACGAGAGCAGTACTTC. Drawing the rest from reference TRBV28 and TRBJ2-7, the complete variable domain is DVKVTQSSRYLVKRTGEKVFLECVQDMDHENMFWYRQDPGLGLRLIYFSYDVKMKEKGDIPEGYSVSREKKERFSLILESASTNQTSMYLCASRETRVREQYFGPGTRLTVT.

The chain carries TRBV19 and TRBJ1-2; 9 nucleotides align to TRBD1. This CDR3 spans 14 amino acids. Germline V gene sequence: CDR1 LNHDA, CDR2 SQIVND (reference sequence). The junction had 8 bases not matched to a gene; V was cut back by 7 bases and J by 5 bases. The DNA of the CDR3 is TGTGCCAGTACCCCGGACAGGGGTGGATATGGCTACACCTTC. Translated: CASTPDRGGYGYTF.

The chain is built from TRBV9 and TRBJ2-3; 9 positions agree with TRBD1. The ends lost 4 bases at V and 9 bases at J; junction bases unmatched: 9. Germline V gene data show CDR1 as SGDLS and CDR2 as YYNGEE. The CDR3 contains 14 residues. CDR3 region: CASSSEPTGGTQYF. Here the CDR3 DNA reads TGTGCCAGCAGCTCCGAGCCTACAGGGGGCACGCAGTATTTT.

The chain is built from TRBV11-3 and TRBJ1-1; D may be TRBD1 (5 bases). Trimming took 6 bases from V and 10 from J, leaving 18 bases between them. Per germline, CDR1 SGHNT and CDR2 YENEEA. CDR3 length equals 13 residues. The chain's CDR3 is CASSSTPFGGAFF. The DNA for the CDR3 is TGTGCCAGCAGTTCGACTCCTTTCGGGGGAGCTTTCTTT.

This clone came up a few times. The chain has TRBV30 and TRBJ1-1, with D maybe TRBD1 (5 bases). The V end was cut by 0 bases, the J end by 2 bases, with 13 bases between. The CDR3 has 15 amino acids. Germline V CDR1 and CDR2: GTSNPN, SVGIG (reference sequence). The CDR3, as DNA: TGTGCCTGGAGTGTACCGGACAAGGCCAACACTGAAGCTTTCTTT. This sequence encodes CAWSVPDKANTEAFF.

The gene calls are TRBV29-1 and TRBJ2-3, with 11 bases matching TRBD1. Germline-derived CDR1 and CDR2 are SQVTM and ANQGSEA. The CDR3 loop spans 15 amino acids. The CDR3 sequence: CSVNGGTGGADTQYF. The DNA of the CDR3 is TGCAGTGTAAACGGCGGGACAGGGGGGGCAGATACGCAGTATTTT.

The sample holds one count of this clone. V gene TRBV5-8 combines with J gene TRBJ1-2; the match to TRBD1 covers 8 bases. CDR3 length: 13 residues. With 2 bases clipped from V and 6 bases from J, the junction kept 3 bases outside the gene matches. Germline V gene lookup returns CDR1 SGHTS and CDR2 YDEGEE. The CDR3 nucleotides are TGTGCCAGCAGCTTTAACAGGGGGAATGGCTACACCTTC. Translated: CASSFNRGNGYTF.

The chain links TRBV10-3 to TRBJ2-7, with a possible D match to TRBD2 (6 bases). The ends were cut back, 8 bases at V and 1 base at J, with 12 bases in the middle. The CDR3 has 13 residues. Per the germline V gene, CDR1 is ENHRY and CDR2 is SYGVKD. CDR3 bases: TGTGCCATCGGAGACGGGAGATCCTACGAGCAGTACTTC. Translation: CAIGDGRSYEQYF.

V and J are TRBV4-2 and TRBJ2-1, with 10 bases lining up with TRBD2. J lost 10 bases, V lost 1 base, and 13 bases had no gene match. Germline V gene sequence: CDR1 LGHNA, CDR2 YNFKEQ. The CDR3 is 17 residues long. Written as DNA, the CDR3 is TGTGCCAGCAGCCAAGGCTCTGGGCTAGCGGGAGAAGGCGAGCAGTTCTTC. It translates to CASSQGSGLAGEGEQFF.

The rearrangement joins TRBV19 to TRBJ2-1; 15 bases are a match to TRBD2. Germline loops: CDR1 LNHDA, CDR2 SQIVND (reference sequence). There are 18 residues in the CDR3. V dropped 5 bases and J dropped 0; count of bases not matched to a gene: 5. CDR3 nucleotide sequence: TGTGCCAGTAGTTCCCGGACTAGCGGGAGGGCCTCCTACAATGAGCAGTTCTTC. Its translation is CASSSRTSGRASYNEQFF.

On this clone: At the DNA level, this CDR3 is encoded by other sequences in the same sample as well. V usage is TRBV18 and J usage is TRBJ1-1; 7 bases align to TRBD1. V gave up 2 bases and J gave up 4 bases; unmatched junction bases: 7. CDR3 length equals 15 residues. Looked up from germline, CDR1 is KGHSH and CDR2 is LQKENI. This CDR3 is CASSPRQGSGTEAFF. CDR3 DNA: TGTGCCAGCTCACCAAGACAGGGATCGGGCACTGAAGCTTTCTTT. Filled out from reference TRBV18 and TRBJ1-1, the complete variable domain reads NAGVMQNPRHLVRRRGQEARLRCSPMKGHSHVYWYRQLPEEGLKFMVYLQKENIIDESGMPKERFSAEFPKEGPSILRIQQVVRGDSAAYFCASSPRQGSGTEAFFGQGTRLTVV.